This passage covers 25 T cell receptor beta chains from one sample sequenced in a study of low-dose radiotherapy and immunotherapy resistance in tumors. Stated time point: before trial treatment. With TRAV- and TRBV-specific primers, first-strand cDNA was made, covering the alpha and beta chains. A constant-region primer paired with the V-primer adapter amplified TCRs over about 19 PCR cycles. TCRdb independently ran MiXCR on the reads; one entry per CDR3 protein. The sample consists of 54,000 or so distinct CDR3 sequences, approximately 25% of them appearing once. The sample consisted of PBMCs, taken before treatment. These receptors were taken from a male donor with prostate cancer.

This clonotype is categorized as medium-sized. The genes are TRBV28 and TRBJ1-4; weak D call: TRBD1 (5 bases). Per the germline V gene, CDR1 is MDHEN and CDR2 is SYDVKM. CDR3 length: 13 amino acids. The V and J ends lost 11 bases and 0 bases respectively, with 10 bases between them. CDR3 coding DNA: TGTGCCGGGCAAGGGGCAACTAATGAAAAACTGTTTTTT. Amino acid sequence: CAGQGATNEKLFF.

Details on this clonotype: A far larger clone differs by one base, so this is likely a read error. The chain joins TRBV6-2 or TRBV6-3 to TRBJ2-1, with 7 bases fitting TRBD1. The CDR3 covers 14 residues. CDR1 is MNHEY, CDR2 SVGEGT, per germline. J was trimmed by 10 bases and V by 6 bases; bases with no gene match: 12. CDR3 protein: CASSRDSLLGEQFF. The CDR3 bases are TGTGCCAGCAGCCGGGACAGCCTCCTCGGCGAGCAGTTCTTC.

The table lists this clonotype with many counts. CDR3 in DNA: TGTGCCAGCAGTATGGGGACGGAAGAGACCCAGTACTTC. Amino acid sequence: CASSMGTEETQYF. The genes are TRBV28 and TRBJ2-5; possibly TRBD1 or TRBD2 for D (5 bases each). V lost 5 bases, J lost 3 bases, and 10 bases lay in between. The germline V gene encodes CDR1 MDHEN and CDR2 SYDVKM. The CDR3 runs 13 residues.

The gene calls are TRBV19 and TRBJ1-2, with TRBD1 matching 8 bases. Germline V gene sequence: CDR1 LNHDA, CDR2 SQIVND (reference sequence). The CDR3 has 13 residues. Germline trimming cut 7 bases from V and 6 bases from J; bases unmatched to any gene: 7. CDR3 protein: CASTPTGVDGYTF. The DNA for the CDR3 is TGTGCCAGTACCCCGACAGGGGTTGATGGCTACACCTTC.

This clonotype has ten or more counts. V usage is TRBV7-9 and J usage is TRBJ1-1, with TRBD1 identical over 7 bases. The length of the CDR3 is 15 residues. With 4 bases clipped from V and 0 bases from J, the junction kept 5 bases outside the gene matches. CDR1 is SEHNR and CDR2 is FQNEAQ in the germline V gene (reference sequence). The DNA for the CDR3 is TGTGCCAGCAGCTCACGGGGACAGATGAACACTGAAGCTTTCTTT. This translates into CASSSRGQMNTEAFF.

V gene TRBV18 combines with J gene TRBJ1-4; D gene ambiguous. Germline-derived CDR1 and CDR2 are KGHSH and LQKENI. The CDR3 is 13 amino acids. V shed 3 bases and J shed 8 bases, with 10 bases lying between them. This chain's CDR3 is CASSPGMREKLFF. The DNA for the CDR3 is TGTGCCAGCTCACCCGGGATGCGGGAAAAACTGTTTTTT.

Ten or more counts support this clonotype. This chain joins TRBV14 and TRBJ1-5, with a weak D call TRBD1 (6 bases). The germline CDR1 and CDR2 sequences are SGHDN and FVKESK. Trimming removed 9 bases from V and 6 bases from J, with 24 bases in between. The CDR3 runs to 16 residues. CDR3 in amino acids: CASKTLRTGPGQPQHF. In nucleotides, the CDR3 is TGTGCCAGTAAAACCCTTAGAACAGGGCCAGGTCAGCCCCAGCATTTT.

The table lists this clonotype with many counts. The rearrangement links TRBV20-1 to TRBJ1-1; D gene uncertain. Germline V gene data show CDR1 as DFQATT and CDR2 as SNEGSKA (reference sequence). V was cut by 1 base and J by 1 base, with 13 bases left in between. The CDR3 is 15 amino acids. Here the CDR3 DNA reads TGCAGTGCTAGAGCTCCGCGGACCACGAACACTGAAGCTTTCTTT. It codes for CSARAPRTTNTEAFF.

Many counts were recorded for this clonotype. The chain joins TRBV14 to TRBJ2-3; D may correspond to TRBD1 or TRBD2 (5 bases each). Germline CDR1 SGHDN, CDR2 FVKESK. The CDR3 contains 16 residues. Trimming removed 1 base from V and 5 bases from J, with 16 bases in between. CDR3 DNA: TGTGCCAGCAGCCAAGGGCTAGAGGGGCGGAGAGATACGCAGTATTTT. It translates to CASSQGLEGRRDTQYF.

This clonotype ranks as medium-sized (0.01 to 0.1%). This chain links TRBV4-2 with TRBJ2-7, with a weak D call TRBD1 (6 bases). Germline V gene sequence: CDR1 LGHNA, CDR2 YNFKEQ. With 5 bases removed from V and 5 bases from J, the gap between germline ends came to 7 bases. The CDR3 runs to 11 residues. CDR3 amino acids: CASSYRDEQYF. The CDR3 DNA follows: TGTGCCAGCAGCTACAGGGACGAGCAGTACTTC.

This clonotype was recorded many times. The rearrangement uses TRBV10-2 and TRBJ1-6; no firm D call. The CDR3 spans 13 residues. CDR1 is WSHSY and CDR2 is SAAADI in the germline V gene. Trimming took 4 bases from V and 5 from J, leaving 6 bases between them. The DNA for the CDR3 is TGCGCCAGCAGTGGGAAGAATAATTCACCCCTCCACTTT. Encoded protein: CASSGKNNSPLHF.

In its sample, this clonotype was seen many times. This chain uses TRBV6-1 with TRBJ2-7, with D uncertain. CDR3 length equals 14 residues. Germline V lookup: CDR1 MNHNS, CDR2 SASEGT. V lost 8 bases and J lost 0, with 14 bases in between. The CDR3 DNA follows: TGTGCCAGCCGAGAGGTTGGGATCTCCTACGAGCAGTACTTC. It codes for CASREVGISYEQYF.

In its sample, this clonotype was seen many times. V usage is TRBV7-2 and J usage is TRBJ2-5; 8 bases map to TRBD2. Trimming at V came to 4 bases and at J to 5 bases, leaving 6 bases not matched to a gene. Germline CDR1 SGHTA, CDR2 FQGNSA. The CDR3 spans 14 residues. CDR3 coding DNA: TGTGCCAGCAGCTCGTTTAGCGGGAAGGAGACCCAGTACTTC. Translating gives CASSSFSGKETQYF.

This clonotype was recorded at least ten times. V usage is TRBV7-6 and J usage is TRBJ2-7, with unresolved D. CDR1 and CDR2 (germline): SGHVS, FNYEAQ. With 5 bases removed from V and 2 bases from J, the gap between germline ends came to 13 bases. CDR3 size: 14 residues. The CDR3 reads CASSPTRNTYEQYF. CDR3 in DNA: TGTGCCAGCAGCCCCACTCGGAACACCTACGAGCAGTACTTC.

Points on this clonotype: The CDR3 carries no conserved terminal phenylalanine or tryptophan, so it likely arises from a read error. CDR3 DNA: TGTGCCACCTCGGACAGCCAAAACTATGGCTACACCGTC. Amino acids: CATSDSQNYGYTV. V and J are TRBV18 and TRBJ1-2; D is perhaps TRBD1 (6 bases). Germline CDR1 is KGHSH and CDR2 is LQKENI. V was clipped by 10 bases and J by 2 bases, with 14 bases between them. The CDR3 is 13 residues long.

CDR3 nucleotides: TGTGCCAGCAGTTTAGTCCAGGGGGCCTTCCACGAGCAGTACTTC. Translated, it gives CASSLVQGAFHEQYF. The rearrangement links TRBV27 to TRBJ2-7; 8 nucleotides agree with TRBD1. J was trimmed by 5 bases and V by 2 bases; bases with no gene match: 8. Germline V gives CDR1 MNHEY, CDR2 SMNVEV (reference sequence). This CDR3 has 15 residues.

With respect to this clonotype: The likely explanation is a read error, given a far larger clone one base away. The V call is TRBV7-9, the J call TRBJ2-5, with D possibly matching TRBD2 (6 bases). V dropped 6 bases and J dropped 6 bases, with 23 bases sitting between them. This CDR3 region has 16 residues. The germline V gene has CDR1 SEHNR and CDR2 FQNEAQ (reference sequence). CDR3 DNA: TGTGCCAGCAGGGACGTCGGCAGGGACTCCTTTAAGACCCAGTACTTC. Encoded protein: CASRDVGRDSFKTQYF.

The table lists this clonotype with many counts. The chain links TRBV7-9 to TRBJ2-1, with TRBD2 matching 7 bases. CDR3 size: 15 residues. The germline V gene encodes CDR1 SEHNR and CDR2 FQNEAQ (reference sequence). V shed 1 base, J shed 3 bases, and the junction held 3 bases outside the gene matches. CDR3 residues: CASSLVASGYNEQFF. Here the CDR3 DNA reads TGTGCCAGCAGCTTAGTAGCTAGCGGCTACAATGAGCAGTTCTTC.

This clonotype appeared many times. The V and J genes are TRBV19 and TRBJ2-5; D perhaps matches TRBD1 (5 bases). The V and J ends lost 3 bases and 4 bases respectively, with 15 bases between them. CDR1 is LNHDA and CDR2 is SQIVND in the germline V gene (reference sequence). This CDR3 has 15 residues. CDR3 nucleotides: TGTGCCAGTAGTATGGGCAGGGCGTTCTCAGAGACCCAGTACTTC. This translates into CASSMGRAFSETQYF.

This clonotype appeared many times. This chain connects TRBV21-1 to TRBJ1-6; TRBD1 is taken as the D call from the table, unchecked against the DNA. TRBV21-1 is a known pseudogene. The CDR3 loop spans 15 amino acids. CDR3 in DNA: TGTGCCAGCAGCATCCCGGACAGGGCCGAGCCACCCCTCCACTTT. Its translation: CASSIPDRAEPPLHF.

The gene calls are TRBV2 and TRBJ2-3, with 8 bases that match TRBD2. The CDR3 consists of 15 residues. J gave up 3 bases and V 2 bases, and 4 bases lay outside the gene matches. Germline lookup yields CDR1 SNHLY and CDR2 FYNNEI. Written as DNA, the CDR3 is TGTGCCAGCAGTGAACTGCTAGCGGGTACAGATACGCAGTATTTT. Translating gives CASSELLAGTDTQYF.

There are many counts of this clonotype. The chain carries TRBV28 and TRBJ1-5, with D unclear. Germline V lookup: CDR1 MDHEN, CDR2 SYDVKM. The CDR3 has 14 residues. Trimming pared 6 bases from V and 6 bases from J, leaving 15 bases between. CDR3 sequence reads: CASREAVSSQPQHF. The CDR3 coding sequence is TGTGCCAGCAGGGAGGCAGTCTCAAGTCAGCCCCAGCATTTT.

This clonotype was counted many times. The V and J genes are TRBV30 and TRBJ2-1; no reliable D call. The CDR3 length is 14 residues. The germline CDR1 and CDR2 sequences are GTSNPN and SVGIG (reference sequence). V gave up 2 bases and J gave up 4 bases, with 12 bases separating them. The CDR3: CAWSNVGRYNEQFF. The CDR3 nucleotides are TGTGCCTGGAGTAACGTAGGACGTTACAATGAGCAGTTCTTC. The full variable domain, with the rest looked up from reference TRBV30 and TRBJ2-1, is SQTIHQWPATLVQPVGSPLSLECTVEGTSNPNLYWYRQAAGRGLQLLFYSVGIGQISSEVPQNLSASRPQDRQFILSSKKLLLSDSGFYLCAWSNVGRYNEQFFGPGTRLTVL.

The J gene is TRBJ2-3, the V gene TRBV5-6; 7 positions match TRBD2. This CDR3 is 15 amino acids long. The germline CDR1 and CDR2 sequences are SGHDT and YYEEEE. The junction had 4 bases not matched to a gene; V was cut back by 0 bases and J by 3 bases. The CDR3 nucleotides read TGTGCCAGCAGCTTGGGCACTAGCGAGACAGATACGCAGTATTTT. It yields the protein CASSLGTSETDTQYF.

Details on this clonotype: The junction does not match germline at one end; this may be a read error. The chain is built from TRBV25-1 and TRBJ1-3; D not resolved. The CDR3 totals 13 residues. CDR1 and CDR2 from the germline V gene are MGHDK and SYGVNS. The CDR3 loop reads CACSLLTGNTIYF. CDR3 DNA: TGTGCCTGCAGTCTTCTAACTGGAAACACCATATATTTT. Looking up the rest from reference TRBV25-1 and TRBJ1-3 gives the full variable domain: EADIYQTPRYLVIGTGKKITLECSQTMGHDKMYWYQQDPGMELHLIHYSYGVNSTEKGDLSSESTVSRIRTEHFPLTLESARPSHTSQYLCACSLLTGNTIYFGEGSWLTVV.